The rows below give T cell receptor beta chains drawn from one sample of a study of control samples from healthy donors and cancer patients. The protocol was immunoSEQ multiplex PCR, while the TCRdb copy is restricted to in-frame clones and leaves out a portion. The sample lists 25,000 to 35,000 clones; around nine tenths were seen once. Sequencing used PBMCs. These receptor sequences come from a woman in her thirties or forties with lung cancer. The conserved cysteine and the conserved F or W are not part of the CDR3 here.

v_gene	j_gene	CDR3aa
TRBV19	TRBJ2-1	ASSIRGQGRGEQF
TRBV11-2	TRBJ2-5	ASSSQGIQETQY
TRBV6-5	TRBJ1-1	FVEGGYTEAF
TRBV6-5	TRBJ2-1	ASSYSRSPLNEQF
TRBV7-2	TRBJ2-2	ASSLDGIPNTGELF
TRBV19	TRBJ1-5	ASSKGAGGGQPQH
TRBV28	TRBJ1-1	ASSLSWASEAF
TRBV21-1	TRBJ2-3	ASSPTADRAVGTDTQY
TRBV6-4	TRBJ2-3	ASSPHGGATDTQY
TRBV5-1	TRBJ2-7	ASSLDTGAYEQY
TRBV7-8	TRBJ2-3	ASSSPYHYSTDTQY
TRBV5-1	TRBJ2-2	ASSTEQGLAGELF
TRBV5-8	TRBJ1-1	ASSLAREGAAF
TRBV7-9	TRBJ2-1	ASRRGGLAGLGFYNEQF
TRBV29-1	TRBJ1-5	SVAQGANQPQH
TRBV4-3	TRBJ1-1	ASSQEIGLTEAF
TRBV11-3	TRBJ2-3	ASSRDRYTDTQY
TRBV27	TRBJ2-5	ASSLRRGGRETQY
TRBV2	TRBJ1-2	ASSWDSRGYT
TRBV5-4	TRBJ2-3	ASSLVAGRGDTQY
TRBV13	TRBJ1-5	ASSDKDSNQPQH
TRBV27	TRBJ2-3	ASSQSGTGGTDTQY
TRBV5-1	TRBJ1-3	ASSAQTARSGNTIY
TRBV11-3	TRBJ2-5	ASRKQGEETQY
TRBV6-1	TRBJ1-2	ASSEGGDRVGYT
TRBV5-1	TRBJ2-7	ASSLLGAEQY
TRBV6-1	TRBJ1-5	ASSELGQYSNQPQH
TRBV7-8	TRBJ2-7	ASSDRGGRQGPYEQY
TRBV6-2/TRBV6-3	TRBJ1-2	ASSLNPQGNYGYT
TRBV21-1	TRBJ2-4	ASSKYWTERQRTKNIQY
TRBV7-9	TRBJ2-3	ASGIGELTDTQY
TRBV9	TRBJ2-1	ASSDRVGGAGSYNEQF
TRBV11-2	TRBJ2-5	ASSSAGMYKETQY
TRBV19	TRBJ2-3	ASSKTGKDTQY
TRBV2	TRBJ1-1	ASSATTANTEAF
TRBV5-1	TRBJ1-2	ASSGGDRSNGGYT
TRBV9	TRBJ2-3	ASSGGLAGKTDTQY
TRBV15	TRBJ2-1	ATSREVPSSYNEQF
TRBV6-4	TRBJ2-3	ASSGAGGPDTQY
TRBV7-2	TRBJ1-4	ASSLALYSRGATNEKLF
TRBV6-2/TRBV6-3	TRBJ2-7	ASSYGGQSYEQY
TRBV7-7	TRBJ2-5	ASSLAGYQETQY
TRBV28	TRBJ1-1	ASRPIQGNTEAF
TRBV9	TRBJ2-1	ASRGGADNEQF
TRBV5-1	TRBJ2-1	ASSLDHVGVNEQF
TRBV19	TRBJ1-4	ASAIQGLENEKLF
TRBV7-2	TRBJ2-7	ASRWDSSYEQY
TRBV5-4	TRBJ2-3	ASSFRGGTDTQY
TRBV5-4	TRBJ1-2	ASSLAKTGGWGYT
TRBV7-5	TRBJ1-1	VRSLRGWPMNTEAF
TRBV7-8	TRBJ2-1	ASSRLAGGVLYYNEQF